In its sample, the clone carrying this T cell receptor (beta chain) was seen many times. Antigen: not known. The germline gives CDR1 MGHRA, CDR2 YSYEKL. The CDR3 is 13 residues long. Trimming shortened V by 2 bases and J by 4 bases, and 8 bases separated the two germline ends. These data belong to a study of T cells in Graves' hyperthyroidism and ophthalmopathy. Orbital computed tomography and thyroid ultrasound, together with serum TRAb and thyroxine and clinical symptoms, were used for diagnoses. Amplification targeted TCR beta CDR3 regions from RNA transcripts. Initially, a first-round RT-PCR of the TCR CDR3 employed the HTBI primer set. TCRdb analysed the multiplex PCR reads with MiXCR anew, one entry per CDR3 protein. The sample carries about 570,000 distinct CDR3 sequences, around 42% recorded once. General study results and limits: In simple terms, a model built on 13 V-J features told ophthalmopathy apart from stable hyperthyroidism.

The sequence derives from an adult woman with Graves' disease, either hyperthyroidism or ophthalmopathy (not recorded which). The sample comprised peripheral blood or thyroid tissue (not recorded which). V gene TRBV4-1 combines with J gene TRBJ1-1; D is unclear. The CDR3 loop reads CASSQPSGTEAFF. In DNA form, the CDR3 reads TGCGCCAGCAGCCAACCTAGTGGCACTGAAGCTTTCTTT.